This record concerns one TCR beta chain sequence. Its antigen is as yet unknown. The CDR3 is 17 amino acids. CDR1 is SGHTA and CDR2 is FQGNSA in the germline V gene. Trimming took 1 base from V and 2 from J, leaving 16 bases between them. These data are taken from a study of T cell responses to AZD1222 COVID-19 vaccine. Study context: The analysis combined second doses at about 4 or about 12 weeks.

Study-level findings and limits: Clonal diversity was possibly underestimated; the donors were predominantly white British and more often female. Spike-specific TCR breadth and depth both grew after two AZD1222 doses.

Libraries were prepared by immunoSEQ multiplex PCR; TCRdb keeps only in-frame clonotypes and omits some of them. Of 130,000 to 150,000 clones detected, 92% appear once; the ten largest clones hold roughly 1.8%. This rearrangement joins TRBV7-2 to TRBJ2-3; weak D call: TRBD2 (6 bases). The sample was peripheral blood, taken on day 0 of AZD1222 vaccination. This TCR derives from an adult in good health. This chain's CDR3 is CASSLGLTRPSTDTQYF. DNA for the CDR3: TGTGCCAGCAGCTTAGGACTGACTAGGCCTTCCACAGATACGCAGTATTTT.